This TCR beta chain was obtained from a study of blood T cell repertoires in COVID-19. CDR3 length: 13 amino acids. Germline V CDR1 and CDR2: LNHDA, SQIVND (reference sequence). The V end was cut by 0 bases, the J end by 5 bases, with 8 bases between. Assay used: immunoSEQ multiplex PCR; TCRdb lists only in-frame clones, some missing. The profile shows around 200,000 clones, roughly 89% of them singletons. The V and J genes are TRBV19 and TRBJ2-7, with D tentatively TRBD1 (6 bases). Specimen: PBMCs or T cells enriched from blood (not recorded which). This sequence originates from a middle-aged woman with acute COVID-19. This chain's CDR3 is CASSIDQGNEQYF. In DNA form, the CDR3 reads TGTGCCAGTAGTATAGATCAGGGGAACGAGCAGTACTTC.